These T cell receptor beta chains were read from a single sample in a study of T cell repertoires in ileal Crohn's disease. Data came from immunoSEQ multiplex PCR; TCRdb stores just in-frame clones and leaves some out. The repertoire holds 10,000 to 15,000 clones, with around 78% as singletons. The specimen was ileal tissue. Source of these receptors: an adult with Crohn's disease. Each CDR3 is given with its conserved first and last residue. D genes are given only for firm matches. Some rows mark clone size as missing; the rest say once, few, many or name a class of expanded clone.

v_gene: TRBV9
abundance: once
d_gene: NA
j_gene: TRBJ1-2
CDR3aa: CASSVSVRVMGGVEDGYTF
CDR3nt: TGTGCCAGCAGCGTCTCTGTTAGGGTGATGGGCGGGGTAGAGGATGGCTACACCTTC

v_gene: TRBV9
abundance: NA
d_gene: TRBD2
j_gene: TRBJ2-3
CDR3aa: CASSVGTSASTDTQYF
CDR3nt: TGTGCCAGCAGCGTAGGGACTAGCGCTAGCACAGATACGCAGTATTTT

v_gene: TRBV7-9
abundance: NA
d_gene: NA
j_gene: TRBJ1-1
CDR3aa: CASSLGTDQQVNTEAFF
CDR3nt: TGTGCCAGCAGCTTAGGGACAGACCAGCAAGTGAACACTGAAGCTTTCTTT

v_gene: TRBV5-6
abundance: few
d_gene: NA
j_gene: TRBJ2-7
CDR3aa: CASSHRDTYEQYF
CDR3nt: TGTGCCAGCAGCCACCGGGACACTTACGAGCAGTACTTC

v_gene: TRBV6-5
abundance: few
d_gene: NA
j_gene: TRBJ2-3
CDR3aa: CASSRGTDTQYF
CDR3nt: TGTGCCAGCAGTCGCGGCACAGATACGCAGTATTTT

v_gene: TRBV28
abundance: NA
d_gene: TRBD2
j_gene: TRBJ2-7
CDR3aa: CASSLRGSGGLEQYF
CDR3nt: TGTGCCAGCAGTTTAAGGGGTAGCGGGGGTCTTGAGCAGTACTTC

v_gene: TRBV6-1
abundance: NA
d_gene: TRBD1
j_gene: TRBJ1-4
CDR3aa: CASSGRKGQGGEKLFF
CDR3nt: TGTGCCAGCAGTGGCCGAAAGGGACAGGGTGGCGAAAAACTGTTTTTT

v_gene: TRBV2
abundance: once
d_gene: TRBD2
j_gene: TRBJ2-3
CDR3aa: CASRLYGSGASTDTQYF
CDR3nt: TGTGCCAGCCGATTGTACGGTAGCGGGGCTAGCACAGATACGCAGTATTTT

v_gene: TRBV10-3
abundance: few
d_gene: NA
j_gene: TRBJ2-7
CDR3aa: CAISGPGTGYEQYF
CDR3nt: TGTGCCATCAGTGGGCCCGGGACTGGTTACGAGCAGTACTTC

v_gene: TRBV11-1
abundance: NA
d_gene: TRBD2
j_gene: TRBJ2-1
CDR3aa: CASSLVSGEYNEQFF
CDR3nt: TGTGCCAGCAGCTTAGTTAGCGGGGAGTACAATGAGCAGTTCTTC

v_gene: TRBV18
abundance: NA
d_gene: TRBD2
j_gene: TRBJ2-2
CDR3aa: CASSPGRGNTGELFF
CDR3nt: TGTGCCAGCTCACCGGGGAGGGGGAACACCGGGGAGCTGTTTTTT

v_gene: TRBV7-8
abundance: NA
d_gene: NA
j_gene: TRBJ2-7
CDR3aa: CASSLETRGPEQYF
CDR3nt: TGTGCCAGCAGCTTGGAGACTAGAGGGCCCGAGCAGTACTTC

v_gene: TRBV25-1
abundance: few
d_gene: TRBD2
j_gene: TRBJ2-5
CDR3aa: CASTPNGRERGDQETQYF
CDR3nt: TGTGCCAGCACCCCAAATGGGAGGGAGCGGGGGGACCAAGAGACCCAGTACTTC

v_gene: TRBV6-5
abundance: NA
d_gene: TRBD1
j_gene: TRBJ2-7
CDR3aa: CASRSPWDSYEQYF
CDR3nt: TGTGCCAGCAGGTCTCCGTGGGACAGCTACGAGCAGTACTTC

v_gene: TRBV30
abundance: NA
d_gene: TRBD1
j_gene: TRBJ1-5
CDR3aa: CAWGTGTASNQPQHF
CDR3nt: TGTGCCTGGGGTACTGGGACAGCAAGCAATCAGCCCCAGCATTTT

v_gene: TRBV28
abundance: NA
d_gene: NA
j_gene: TRBJ2-2
CDR3aa: CASTLGALNTGELFF
CDR3nt: TGTGCCAGCACCCTGGGGGCCTTGAACACCGGGGAGCTGTTTTTT

v_gene: TRBV30
abundance: few
d_gene: NA
j_gene: TRBJ2-7
CDR3aa: CAWSNAGPPYEQYF
CDR3nt: TGTGCCTGGTCCAATGCGGGACCCCCCTACGAGCAGTACTTC

v_gene: TRBV28
abundance: NA
d_gene: TRBD2
j_gene: TRBJ2-1
CDR3aa: CASFKAGSYNEQFF
CDR3nt: TGTGCCAGCTTCAAAGCGGGGTCCTACAATGAGCAGTTCTTC

v_gene: TRBV6-5
abundance: NA
d_gene: NA
j_gene: TRBJ1-1
CDR3aa: CASSYQQGNTEAFF
CDR3nt: TGTGCCAGCAGTTATCAACAGGGGAACACTGAAGCTTTCTTT

v_gene: TRBV7-6
abundance: few
d_gene: NA
j_gene: TRBJ2-2
CDR3aa: CASGQQGMAGELFF
CDR3nt: TGTGCCAGCGGACAACAGGGTATGGCCGGGGAGCTGTTTTTT

v_gene: TRBV29-1
abundance: few
d_gene: TRBD2
j_gene: TRBJ2-3
CDR3aa: CSVEKAGRTDTQYF
CDR3nt: TGCAGCGTTGAAAAAGCGGGGAGGACAGATACGCAGTATTTT

v_gene: TRBV7-9
abundance: NA
d_gene: NA
j_gene: TRBJ1-2
CDR3aa: CASSSREGYGYTF
CDR3nt: TGTGCCAGCAGCTCCAGGGAGGGCTATGGCTACACCTTC

v_gene: TRBV6-5
abundance: NA
d_gene: TRBD1
j_gene: TRBJ1-5
CDR3aa: CASGVRGSGNQPQHF
CDR3nt: TGTGCCAGCGGCGTCAGGGGGTCGGGCAATCAGCCCCAGCATTTT

v_gene: TRBV28
abundance: NA
d_gene: TRBD2
j_gene: TRBJ2-3
CDR3aa: CASSLGTSGGETDTQYF
CDR3nt: TGTGCCAGCAGTCTAGGGACTAGCGGGGGGGAAACAGATACGCAGTATTTT

v_gene: TRBV5-4
abundance: few
d_gene: TRBD2
j_gene: TRBJ2-1
CDR3aa: CASSFGREGRRNEQFF
CDR3nt: TGTGCCAGCAGCTTCGGGCGGGAGGGCCGTCGGAATGAGCAGTTCTTC

v_gene: TRBV6-1
abundance: once
d_gene: TRBD2
j_gene: TRBJ2-7
CDR3aa: CASCREAEGYEQYF
CDR3nt: TGTGCCAGCTGCCGGGAGGCAGAGGGCTACGAGCAGTACTTC

v_gene: TRBV7-9
abundance: few
d_gene: TRBD2
j_gene: TRBJ2-3
CDR3aa: CASSVSGSGDTQYF
CDR3nt: TGTGCCAGCAGCGTTAGCGGGAGCGGTGATACGCAGTATTTT

v_gene: TRBV11-1
abundance: NA
d_gene: NA
j_gene: TRBJ2-3
CDR3aa: CASSSVARAQYF
CDR3nt: TGTGCCAGCAGCTCCGTAGCGAGGGCGCAGTATTTT

v_gene: TRBV19
abundance: NA
d_gene: TRBD1
j_gene: TRBJ2-7
CDR3aa: CASKGGTGGIEQYF
CDR3nt: TGTGCCAGTAAAGGCGGGACAGGGGGCATCGAGCAGTACTTC